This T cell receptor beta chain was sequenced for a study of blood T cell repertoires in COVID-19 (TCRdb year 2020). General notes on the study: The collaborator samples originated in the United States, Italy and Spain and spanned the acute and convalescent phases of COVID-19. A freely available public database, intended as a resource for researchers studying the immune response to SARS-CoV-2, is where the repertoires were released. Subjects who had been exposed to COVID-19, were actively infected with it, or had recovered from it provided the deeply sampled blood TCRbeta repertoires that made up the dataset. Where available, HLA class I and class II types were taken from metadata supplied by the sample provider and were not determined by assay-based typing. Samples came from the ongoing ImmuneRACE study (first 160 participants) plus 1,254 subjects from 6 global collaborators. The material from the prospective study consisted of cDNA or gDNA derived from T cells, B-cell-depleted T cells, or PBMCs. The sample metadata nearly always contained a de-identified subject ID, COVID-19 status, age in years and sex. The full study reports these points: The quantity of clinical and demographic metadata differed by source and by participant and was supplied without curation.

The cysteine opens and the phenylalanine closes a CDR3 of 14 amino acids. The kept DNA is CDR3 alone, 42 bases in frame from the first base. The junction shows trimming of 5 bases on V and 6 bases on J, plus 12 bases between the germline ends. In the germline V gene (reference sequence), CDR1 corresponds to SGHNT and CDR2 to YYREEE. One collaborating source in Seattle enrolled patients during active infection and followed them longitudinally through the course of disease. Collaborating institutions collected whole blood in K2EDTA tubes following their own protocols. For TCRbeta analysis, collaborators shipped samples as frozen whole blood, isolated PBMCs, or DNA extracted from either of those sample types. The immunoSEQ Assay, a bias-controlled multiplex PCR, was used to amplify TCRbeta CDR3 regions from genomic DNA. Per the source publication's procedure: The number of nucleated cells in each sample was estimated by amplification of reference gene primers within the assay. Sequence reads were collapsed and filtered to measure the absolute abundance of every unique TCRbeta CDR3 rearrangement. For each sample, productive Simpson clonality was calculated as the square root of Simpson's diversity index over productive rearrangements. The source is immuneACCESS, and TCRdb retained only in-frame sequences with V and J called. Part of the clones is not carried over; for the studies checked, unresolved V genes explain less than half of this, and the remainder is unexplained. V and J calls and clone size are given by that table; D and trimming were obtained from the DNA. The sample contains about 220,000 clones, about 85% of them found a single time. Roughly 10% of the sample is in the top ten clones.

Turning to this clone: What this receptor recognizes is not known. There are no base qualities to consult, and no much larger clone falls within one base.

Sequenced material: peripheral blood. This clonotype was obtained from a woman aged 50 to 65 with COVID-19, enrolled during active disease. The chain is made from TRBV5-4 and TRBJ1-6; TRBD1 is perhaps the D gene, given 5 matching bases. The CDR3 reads CASRLQGPNSPLHF. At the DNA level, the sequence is TGTGCCAGCAGACTTCAGGGTCCTAATTCACCCCTCCACTTT.